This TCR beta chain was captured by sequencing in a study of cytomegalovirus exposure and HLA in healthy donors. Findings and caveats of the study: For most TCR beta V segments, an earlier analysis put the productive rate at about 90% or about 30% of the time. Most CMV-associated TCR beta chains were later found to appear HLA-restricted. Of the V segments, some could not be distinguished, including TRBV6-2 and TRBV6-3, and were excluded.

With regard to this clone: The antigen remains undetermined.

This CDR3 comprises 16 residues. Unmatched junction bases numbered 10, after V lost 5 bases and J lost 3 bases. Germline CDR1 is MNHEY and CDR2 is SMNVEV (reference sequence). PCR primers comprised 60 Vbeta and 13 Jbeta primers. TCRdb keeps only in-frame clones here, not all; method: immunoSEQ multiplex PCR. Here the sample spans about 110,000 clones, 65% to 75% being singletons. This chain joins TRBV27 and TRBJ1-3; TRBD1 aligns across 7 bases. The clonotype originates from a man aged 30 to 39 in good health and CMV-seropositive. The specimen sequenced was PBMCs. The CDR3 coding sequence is TGTGCCAGCAGTCCACATAGGGGGCGAGTTGGAAACACCATATATTTT. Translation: CASSPHRGRVGNTIYF.